A selection of T cell receptor beta chains follows, all from one sample in a study of OX40 agonist ivuxolimab in advanced cancers. The table came from immunoSEQ multiplex PCR; TCRdb's copy has only in-frame clones and leaves some out. The sample contains about 15,000 clones, roughly 87% of which appear only once. Sequenced here: CD4+ or CD8+ T cells sorted from blood, sampled in a trial of the OX40 agonist ivuxolimab. These TCRs come from an adult with an advanced solid tumor such as melanoma, head and neck, liver or kidney cancer. Both conserved end residues are part of each CDR3. The D gene is left open where the match is weak.

V	D	J	CDR3
TRBV7-9	TRBD1	TRBJ1-2	CASSDVTGTGYYGYTF
TRBV29-1	TRBD1	TRBJ2-7	CSVESTETGGYEQYF
TRBV9	.	TRBJ1-2	CASSVGGDYGYTF
TRBV4-3	TRBD1	TRBJ1-2	CASSQLTGGNYGYTF
TRBV11-2	.	TRBJ2-7	CASSLTAAYEQYF
TRBV12-5	.	TRBJ2-2	CASGLTGSGELFF
TRBV25-1	.	TRBJ2-3	CASSDWGRADTQYF
TRBV7-8	.	TRBJ2-7	CASSLDGSLDEQYF
TRBV21-1	.	TRBJ2-3	CASSTPGLAGTNTDTQYF
TRBV29-1	.	TRBJ2-5	CSVLSGMTETQYF
TRBV5-1	TRBD1	TRBJ1-1	CASSKRTGSSINTEAFF
TRBV6-1	TRBD2	TRBJ2-1	CASSEVSSGFNEQFF
TRBV27	.	TRBJ2-1	CASSLLASDEQFF
TRBV11-3	.	TRBJ2-7	CASKTGREPYEQYF
TRBV21-1	.	TRBJ1-2	CASSHYQGSYGYTF
TRBV9	.	TRBJ1-6	CASSGEHNSPLHF
TRBV27	TRBD1	TRBJ2-7	CASSAGTGGYEQYF
TRBV11-2	.	TRBJ2-3	CASSLDLQGWDTQYF
TRBV7-9	.	TRBJ2-3	CASSLAHTDTQYF
TRBV13	.	TRBJ2-2	CASSLRLAQNTGELFF
TRBV4-3	TRBD2	TRBJ2-5	CASSHGTSGSWETQYF
TRBV29-1	.	TRBJ2-2	CSVVPNTGELFF
TRBV28	TRBD1	TRBJ1-5	CASSRGTENYQPQHF
TRBV7-9	.	TRBJ2-1	CASSLGQNEQFF
TRBV5-6	.	TRBJ1-1	CASSWGVAEAFF
TRBV19	TRBD2	TRBJ2-1	CASSLLAGGSNEQFF
TRBV7-9	TRBD2	TRBJ2-5	CASSLGRGEREGQETQYF
TRBV27	TRBD1	TRBJ1-4	CASTPTGANEKLFF
TRBV19	TRBD1	TRBJ2-1	CASSWGTGDNEQFF